The next 19 T cell receptor beta chains were all read from a single sample in a study of blood T cell repertoires in COVID-19. TCRdb's table, derived via immunoSEQ multiplex PCR, lists solely in-frame clones and lacks some. Counted here are around 67,000 clones, 87% occurring once; the ten biggest clones make up around 7.9%. Sequences were obtained from peripheral blood. These receptors all come from a man aged 45 to 65 with active COVID-19.

This clone has only one observation. The DNA for the CDR3 is TGTGCCAGCTCACCCAGGGGACAGGGGCTCCAAGAGACCCAGTACTTC. Amino acid sequence: CASSPRGQGLQETQYF. The chain is built from TRBV18 and TRBJ2-5; 10 bases map to TRBD1. CDR1 and CDR2 from the germline V gene are KGHSH and LQKENI. CDR3 length: 16 residues. Trimming cost V 3 bases and J 1 base; bases outside gene matches: 5.

In regard to this clone: An end of the junction differs from the germline gene, which may be a read error. This sequence joins TRBV7-9 and TRBJ2-3; the match to TRBD2 covers 12 bases. There are 14 residues in the CDR3. CDR1 is SEHNR and CDR2 is FQNEAQ in the germline V gene (reference sequence). CDR3 DNA sequence: TGTGCCAGCAGCCCCCAGCTCGCTAGCGGGAGGGCCGCTTTT. Its translation: CASSPQLASGRAAF.

V is TRBV2 and J is TRBJ1-6; D not certain. The V and J ends lost 6 bases and 8 bases respectively, with 14 bases between them. The CDR3 consists of 14 residues. The germline CDR1 and CDR2 sequences are SNHLY and FYNNEI. CDR3 in DNA: TGTGCCAGCAGGGCCCAGGTCCCCGATTCACCCCTCCACTTT. This sequence encodes CASRAQVPDSPLHF.

V gene TRBV7-2 combines with J gene TRBJ2-1; 14 positions match TRBD2. Germline CDR1 and CDR2: SGHTA and FQGNSA. This CDR3 has 15 residues. V lost 5 bases and J lost 8; bases outside the gene matches: 5. The DNA for the CDR3 is TGTGCCAGCAGCCTGGGGACTAGCGGGAGCTATGAGCAGTTCTTC. This encodes CASSLGTSGSYEQFF.

The gene calls are TRBV3-1 (or the pseudogene TRBV3-2) and TRBJ2-5; TRBD1 might be the D (6 bases). The CDR3 is 16 amino acids. Trimming left V 3 bases short and J 4 bases short, with 18 bases between. In germline, CDR1 is LGHDT, CDR2 YNNKEL (reference sequence). The CDR3 here is CASSHPGTAQGETQYF. The CDR3 coding sequence is TGTGCCAGCAGCCACCCCGGGACCGCACAGGGAGAGACCCAGTACTTC.

This chain connects TRBV27 to TRBJ2-7; TRBD2 aligns across 11 bases. This CDR3 has 17 residues. V gave up 5 bases and J gave up 3 bases; unmatched junction bases: 12. CDR1 MNHEY and CDR2 SMNVEV come from the germline V gene (reference sequence). The CDR3 here is CASSRRGGTSGSYEQYF. The CDR3 DNA is TGTGCCAGCAGTCGCCGGGGGGGAACTAGCGGGAGCTACGAGCAGTACTTC.

The V call is TRBV7-7, the J call TRBJ2-3, with D possibly matching TRBD1 (6 bases). The V end lost 6 bases, the J end lost 4 bases, and 17 bases lay between the germline ends. The CDR3 spans 15 residues. The germline gives CDR1 SSHAT, CDR2 FNYEAQ (reference sequence). This chain's CDR3 is CASSRSRGNADTQYF. The CDR3 DNA reads TGTGCCAGCAGTCGTTCCAGGGGAAACGCAGATACGCAGTATTTT.

The rearrangement links TRBV7-6 to TRBJ2-3; 7 bases are a match to TRBD2. Germline lookup yields CDR1 SGHVS and CDR2 FNYEAQ. J gave up 1 base and V 5 bases, and 15 bases lay outside the gene matches. The CDR3 totals 18 residues. CDR3 loop: CASSVGSLTSSGTDTQYF. CDR3 nucleotides: TGTGCCAGCAGCGTAGGGTCCCTGACTAGCAGCGGCACAGATACGCAGTATTTT.

In regard to this clone: It is likely a read error, because the conserved phenylalanine at the end of the CDR3 is missing. The DNA is left out, because the CDR3 cannot be placed on it with certainty; the CDR3 is given as TCRdb lists it. V usage is TRBV24-1 and J usage is TRBJ2-6; TRBD1 is the table's D call and was not checked against the DNA. Germline assignment: CDR1 KGHDR and CDR2 SFDVKD. The CDR3 length equals 9 residues, ends included. CDR3 region: CATSDSPGQ.

V is TRBV28 and J is TRBJ1-4; the match to TRBD1 covers 10 bases. Germline V gives CDR1 MDHEN, CDR2 SYDVKM. The length of the CDR3 is 18 residues. J gave up 3 bases and V 2 bases, and 9 bases lay outside the gene matches. The CDR3 DNA reads TGTGCCAGCAGTTTAGGGTGGGACAGGGGAGTGCCTAATGAAAAACTGTTTTTT. Its translation: CASSLGWDRGVPNEKLFF.

The V gene is TRBV3-1 (or the pseudogene TRBV3-2), the J gene TRBJ2-1, with 8 bases matching TRBD2. V shed 4 bases, J shed 15 bases, and the junction held 11 bases outside the gene matches. Germline V gene lookup returns CDR1 LGHDT and CDR2 YNNKEL (reference sequence). The CDR3 totals 13 residues. DNA of the CDR3: TGTGCCAGCAGCCCTACGACTAGCGCCATTCGGTTCTTC. It is translated as CASSPTTSAIRFF.

The CDR3 DNA reads as TGTGCCAGCAGCCAAGACAGGGGGCCTTACAATGAGCAGTTCTTC. Protein sequence: CASSQDRGPYNEQFF. The V gene is TRBV14, the J gene TRBJ2-1; 8 bases agree with TRBD1. Germline values: CDR1 SGHDN, CDR2 FVKESK. V was clipped by 0 bases and J by 4 bases; unmatched bases: 2. The CDR3 contains 15 residues.

A few counts support this clone. This chain connects TRBV6-2 or TRBV6-3 to TRBJ2-7; 9 bases are a match to TRBD2. The trim removed 2 bases at V and 6 bases at J, leaving 8 bases unmatched. Germline lookup yields CDR1 MNHEY and CDR2 SVGEGT. The CDR3 loop spans 15 amino acids. Here the CDR3 DNA reads TGTGCCAGCAGTTACCTGGCGGGGGGGCTCTCCGAGCAGTACTTC. It codes for CASSYLAGGLSEQYF.

V and J are TRBV9 and TRBJ1-1; D might be TRBD1 (6 bases). V was clipped by 4 bases and J by 4 bases, with 14 bases between them. Germline-derived CDR1 and CDR2 are SGDLS and YYNGEE. This CDR3 spans 14 amino acids. Written as DNA, the CDR3 is TGTGCCAGCAGCACAGCAGGGGCCCTCACTGAAGCTTTCTTT. Protein sequence: CASSTAGALTEAFF.

The chain carries TRBV30 and TRBJ2-5, with TRBD1 matching over 7 bases. With 3 bases clipped from V and 4 bases from J, the junction kept 11 bases outside the gene matches. The CDR3 covers 15 residues. The germline V gene has CDR1 GTSNPN and CDR2 SVGIG (reference sequence). The CDR3 DNA reads TGTGCCTGGAGCACCGGGACAGTTGCAGGAGAGACCCAGTACTTC. Protein sequence: CAWSTGTVAGETQYF. Using reference TRBV30 and TRBJ2-5 for the parts outside the CDR3, the full variable domain is SQTIHQWPATLVQPVGSPLSLECTVEGTSNPNLYWYRQAAGRGLQLLFYSVGIGQISSEVPQNLSASRPQDRQFILSSKKLLLSDSGFYLCAWSTGTVAGETQYFGPGTRLLVL.

This CDR3 is CASSLAGTAVTYGYTF. DNA of the CDR3: TGTGCCAGCAGCTTGGCCGGGACAGCTGTTACCTATGGCTACACCTTC. The gene calls are TRBV5-8 and TRBJ1-2, with 7 bases identical to TRBD1. The germline V gene has CDR1 SGHTS and CDR2 YDEGEE. There are 16 residues in the CDR3. V gave up 0 bases and J gave up 4 bases; unmatched junction bases: 9.

The chain recombines TRBV7-2 with TRBJ1-5; the D gene is possibly TRBD1 (6 bases). The CDR3 runs 18 residues. Germline-derived CDR1 and CDR2 are SGHTA and FQGNSA. V lost 1 base and J 2 bases, leaving 18 bases between the germline ends. CDR3 sequence (DNA): TGTGCCAGCAGCTTAGATCCCTTAAGGGGGAGAGGCAATCAGCCCCAGCATTTT. It is translated as CASSLDPLRGRGNQPQHF.

The CDR3 bases are TGTGCCAGCAGCCCCCGGAGGGTGTGGGGCGATGGCTACACCTTC. Amino acids: CASSPRRVWGDGYTF. This chain joins TRBV7-9 and TRBJ1-2; the D gene is possibly TRBD1 (5 bases). There are 15 residues in the CDR3. Germline V gene sequence: CDR1 SEHNR, CDR2 FQNEAQ (reference sequence). Trimming took 5 bases from V and 6 from J, leaving 19 bases between them.

This clone was observed once. The chain couples TRBV19 to TRBJ2-2; 7 nucleotides match TRBD1. J lost 6 bases, V lost 7 bases, and 5 bases had no gene match. Germline-derived CDR1 and CDR2 are LNHDA and SQIVND (reference sequence). The CDR3 consists of 13 residues. CDR3 sequence: CASTTGWAGELFF. The DNA of the CDR3 is TGTGCCAGTACGACAGGGTGGGCCGGGGAGCTGTTTTTT.